This T cell receptor beta chain originates from a study of shared clonotypes between healthy human individuals. Overall study context: The donor group consisted of a couple of women and a few men, aged 18 to 49. Study-level findings and limits: The naive CD4 repertoires of several donors were compared, and roughly 5% of clonotypes were shared.

CD45RA-negative memory and CD45RA+ naive subsets were split from the CD4+ cells. About this clone: The antigen is undetermined.

The data were produced by immunoSEQ multiplex PCR, yet TCRdb's version contains in-frame clones alone and is incomplete. The sample lists approximately 1,500,000 clones, over 95% occurring once. CDR1 and CDR2 from the germline V gene are SGHTA and FQGNSA. The CDR3 runs 13 residues. The V gene lost 5 bases and the J gene lost 7 bases, with 14 bases spanning the gap. Sequencing was performed on naive CD4+ T cells sorted from blood. Indicated subset: CD45RA+ positively selected. This receptor was identified in a man younger than 40 in good health. The chain has TRBV7-2 and TRBJ2-5; TRBD2 is a possible D gene (5 bases). In nucleotides, the CDR3 is TGTGCCAGCAGCCCCCGGGCAGAGGGGACCCAGTACTTC. Its protein is CASSPRAEGTQYF.